Listed here are 15 T cell receptor beta chains from one sample, sequenced in a study of shared clonotypes between healthy human individuals. Method: immunoSEQ multiplex PCR; TCRdb's copy keeps in-frame clones and lacks some. The sample holds under 650,000 clones, approximately 95% seen once. The sample taken for sequencing was naive CD4+ T cells sorted from blood. Documented subset: CD45RA+ positively selected. These receptors originate from a woman in her 30s in good health.

The genes are TRBV2 and TRBJ2-7; 9 positions match TRBD2. V trimming: 2 bases; J trimming: 3 bases; junction bases outside the gene matches: 11. The CDR3 loop spans 17 amino acids. In germline, CDR1 is SNHLY, CDR2 FYNNEI. The CDR3 reads CASSEFLLAGSSYEQYF. The CDR3 DNA reads as TGTGCCAGCAGTGAATTTCTCCTAGCGGGAAGCAGCTACGAGCAGTACTTC.

This clone was detected only once. J is TRBJ2-5 and V is TRBV19; D ambiguous. The DNA end is more similar to TRBJ2-7, so the J call may be wrong. The germline gives CDR1 LNHDA, CDR2 SQIVND (reference sequence). The CDR3 runs 14 residues. CDR3 coding DNA: TGTGCCAGTAGTATAGTTGCTACCTCCTACGAGCAGTACTTC. It is translated as CASSIVATSYEQYF.

This CDR3 is CASSPLGNEQFF. The CDR3 DNA reads as TGTGCCAGCAGCCCCCTAGGGAATGAGCAGTTCTTC. The V gene is TRBV6-5, the J gene TRBJ2-1; D unresolved. V was cut by 6 bases and J by 7 bases, with 10 bases left in between. The germline V gene encodes CDR1 MNHEY and CDR2 SVGAGI. The length of the CDR3 is 12 residues.

V gene TRBV18 combines with J gene TRBJ2-5; D is undetermined. CDR3 size: 13 residues. V lost 4 bases and J 3 bases, leaving 9 bases between the germline ends. The V gene's germline CDR1 is KGHSH and CDR2 LQKENI. Here the CDR3 reads CASSLLAKETQYF. The CDR3, as DNA: TGTGCCAGCTCACTTCTCGCGAAAGAGACCCAGTACTTC.

The chain has TRBV5-4 and TRBJ2-5, with 10 bases matching TRBD2. The J call could be wrong; TRBJ2-7 is a better fit for the DNA end. CDR3 length: 15 amino acids. CDR1 is SGHNT, CDR2 YYREEE, per germline (reference sequence). The CDR3 reads CASSLILAGVYEQYF. DNA for the CDR3: TGTGCCAGCAGCCTGATCCTAGCGGGAGTTTACGAGCAGTACTTC.

The chain joins TRBV19 to TRBJ1-1; 8 bases agree with TRBD1. V gave up 11 bases and J gave up 4 bases; unmatched junction bases: 9. The germline V gene encodes CDR1 LNHDA and CDR2 SQIVND (reference sequence). There are 13 residues in the CDR3. The CDR3 protein is CAGPTGGPTEAFF. The CDR3, as DNA: TGTGCCGGACCAACAGGGGGACCCACTGAAGCTTTCTTT.

This clone was counted only a few times. The rearrangement links TRBV6-5 to TRBJ1-5; tentative D call: TRBD1 (5 bases). Per germline, CDR1 MNHEY and CDR2 SVGAGI. V was pared by 5 bases and J by 6 bases, with 11 bases between. The CDR3 runs to 13 residues. The CDR3 DNA reads as TGTGCCAGCAGTAGGGACCGAGGTCAGCCCCAGCATTTT. Encoded protein: CASSRDRGQPQHF.

This clone was found a few times. The rearrangement links TRBV5-1 to TRBJ1-2; D is perhaps TRBD1 (6 bases). This CDR3 contains 15 residues. Trimming left V 0 bases short and J 6 bases short, with 15 bases between. Germline lookup yields CDR1 SGHRS and CDR2 YFSETQ. CDR3 nucleotides: TGCGCCAGCAGCTTGGGTGGGGGCCCTCGTGATGGCTACACCTTC. It encodes CASSLGGGPRDGYTF.

This chain links TRBV7-8 with TRBJ2-7; D call uncertain. CDR3 length: 14 residues. V was clipped by 5 bases and J by 0 bases, with 11 bases between them. Germline V gene lookup returns CDR1 SGHVS and CDR2 FQNEAQ. CDR3 region: CASSRTESSYEQYF. Here the CDR3 DNA reads TGTGCCAGCAGCCGCACCGAAAGCTCCTACGAGCAGTACTTC.

CDR3 protein: CASSIRQGATGELFF. Written as DNA, the CDR3 is TGTGCCAGTAGTATCCGACAGGGGGCGACCGGGGAGCTGTTTTTT. The chain uses TRBV19 and TRBJ2-2; the match to TRBD1 covers 10 bases. The CDR3 extends over 15 amino acids. Per germline, CDR1 LNHDA and CDR2 SQIVND (reference sequence). The V gene end was trimmed by 3 bases and the J gene end by 5 bases; junction bases not matched to a gene: 3.

The V and J genes are TRBV18 and TRBJ1-5; a weak D match, TRBD1 (6 bases). From germline, CDR1 is KGHSH and CDR2 LQKENI. V was trimmed by 5 bases and J by 3 bases, leaving 17 bases between them. CDR3 length: 16 amino acids. The CDR3 sequence is CASSSQGKLNNQPQHF. In DNA, the CDR3 is TGTGCCAGCTCATCACAGGGTAAGCTTAACAATCAGCCCCAGCATTTT.

This clone has only one observation. The chain has TRBV7-2 and TRBJ2-7; 9 bases align to TRBD1. Germline V lookup: CDR1 SGHTA, CDR2 FQGNSA. With 1 base clipped from V and 7 bases from J, the junction kept 8 bases outside the gene matches. CDR3 length equals 15 residues. CDR3 coding DNA: TGTGCCAGCAGCTTAGGCGGCGGGACAGGGTCGGAGCAGTACTTC. It is translated as CASSLGGGTGSEQYF.

The chain has TRBV19 and TRBJ2-1; possibly TRBD2 for D (6 bases). This CDR3 is 13 amino acids long. The germline V gene has CDR1 LNHDA and CDR2 SQIVND (reference sequence). V lost 3 bases, J lost 10 bases, and 13 bases lay in between. The CDR3 region is CASSIGGPGEQFF. The CDR3 nucleotides read TGTGCCAGTAGTATTGGAGGGCCGGGGGAGCAGTTCTTC.

V is TRBV5-6 and J is TRBJ1-3, with D possibly being TRBD1 (6 bases). V was shortened by 4 bases and J by 5 bases, with 13 bases between the two germline ends. Germline CDR1 is SGHDT and CDR2 is YYEEEE. The CDR3 extends over 14 amino acids. The CDR3 loop is CASSPGQSRNTIYF. The CDR3 coding sequence is TGTGCCAGCAGCCCCGGACAGAGCCGAAACACCATATATTTT. Using reference TRBV5-6 and TRBJ1-3 for the parts outside the CDR3, the full variable domain is DAGVTQSPTHLIKTRGQQVTLRCSPKSGHDTVSWYQQALGQGPQFIFQYYEEEERQRGNFPDRFSGHQFPNYSSELNVNALLLGDSALYLCASSPGQSRNTIYFGEGSWLTVV.

About this clone itself: An end of the junction does not agree with germline; a read error may underlie this. The genes are TRBV5-1 and TRBJ1-2, with 9 positions matching TRBD1. There are 13 residues in the CDR3. Germline lookup yields CDR1 SGHRS and CDR2 YFSETQ. The CDR3 nucleotides are TGCGCCAGCAGTTTGGGGGACAGGGCAAGCTACACCTTC. Amino acids: CASSLGDRASYTF.